Sequencing of this T cell receptor beta chain was carried out in a study of long-term antiretroviral therapy in people with HIV. Study details: It was about a decade before the 2015 immediate-ART recommendation that the earliest samples were taken. Findings of the study overall: Clones showing expansion before ART dominated the repertoire at all time points. Despite increasing after ART, diversity remained lower than that of transplant donor controls.

None of the participants with HIV were treated outside the United States. Survey-level immunoSEQ v3.0 assays were run. Produced via immunoSEQ multiplex PCR; TCRdb's table is partial and in-frame only. The sample records approximately 15,000 clones, 65% to 85% being singletons. Trimming left V 4 bases short and J 0 bases short, with 10 bases between. Germline V CDR1 and CDR2: LNHDA, SQIVND (reference sequence). The CDR3 is 15 residues long. Comment on this clone: Its antigen is unidentified.

The J gene is TRBJ2-1, the V gene TRBV19; tentative D call: TRBD1 (6 bases). The sequence was obtained from a young man with HIV. Specimen: unsorted PBMCs, collected 0.1 years before starting antiretroviral therapy. Here the CDR3 DNA reads TGTGCCAGTAGTAGAAGACAGGACTCCTACAATGAGCAGTTCTTC. This encodes CASSRRQDSYNEQFF. The entire variable domain, with the rest obtained from reference TRBV19 and TRBJ2-1, is as follows: DGGITQSPKYLFRKEGQNVTLSCEQNLNHDAMYWYRQDPGQGLRLIYYSQIVNDFQKGDIAEGYSVSREKKESFPLTVTSAQKNPTAFYLCASSRRQDSYNEQFFGPGTRLTVL.